This TCR beta chain was sequenced in a study of pediatric ulcerative colitis. Study-level points and caveats: Acute severe colitis showed lower rectal diversity from clonal expansions. Ulcerative colitis patients shared more blood-rectal clones than controls.

This clone was recorded a few times. Its antigen is unknown. With 1 base removed from V and 6 bases from J, the gap between germline ends came to 9 bases. Germline V lookup: CDR1 SNHLY, CDR2 FYNNEI. CDR3 length equals 13 residues. Data came from immunoSEQ multiplex PCR; TCRdb stores just in-frame clones and leaves some out. The profile shows about 22,000 clones, about 71% of them singletons. Rectal tissue came from one to two pinch biopsies taken at colonoscopy. The chain has TRBV2 and TRBJ1-2; D is unresolved. This receptor was obtained from a boy younger than 18 with severe ulcerative colitis. The sequenced sample was gut tissue. The CDR3 sequence is CASSEGERHGYTF. The CDR3 DNA reads as TGTGCCAGCAGTGAAGGGGAACGCCATGGCTACACCTTC. The full variable domain, in which reference TRBV2 and TRBJ1-2 provide the parts outside the CDR3, is EPEVTQTPSHQVTQMGQEVILRCVPISNHLYFYWYRQILGQKVEFLVSFYNNEISEKSEIFDDQFSVERPDGSNFTLKIRSTKLEDSAMYFCASSEGERHGYTFGSGTRLTVV.